These 22 T cell receptor beta chains share one sample of origin, sequenced in a study of blood T cell repertoires in COVID-19. Data came from immunoSEQ multiplex PCR; TCRdb stores just in-frame clones and leaves some out. The table includes around 230,000 clones, approximately 80% detected once. Sample: peripheral blood. The receptors here all came from a man aged 35 to 55 with acute or convalescent COVID-19.

This clone occurred once. The rearrangement joins TRBV14 to TRBJ2-1, with TRBD1 identical over 7 bases. There are 15 residues in the CDR3. Germline CDR1 SGHDN, CDR2 FVKESK. The trim removed 5 bases at V and 3 bases at J, leaving 7 bases unmatched. CDR3 DNA sequence: TGTGCCAGCAGCAGAGACAGGGACATCTACAATGAGCAGTTCTTC. The encoded protein is CASSRDRDIYNEQFF.

About this clone itself: At the DNA level, this CDR3 is encoded by other sequences in the same sample as well. This rearrangement joins TRBV30 to TRBJ1-2; 7 bases fit TRBD1. This CDR3 is built from 13 residues. V was clipped by 1 base and J by 4 bases; unmatched bases: 3. Germline V gene sequence: CDR1 GTSNPN, CDR2 SVGIG (reference sequence). The DNA of the CDR3 is TGTGCCTGGAGTGCGGGACAGATCTATGGCTACACCTTC. Translating gives CAWSAGQIYGYTF.

This rearrangement joins TRBV7-9 to TRBJ2-2; 7 bases are shared with TRBD1. Germline CDR1 reads SEHNR; CDR2 reads FQNEAQ (reference sequence). This CDR3 is built from 15 residues. J lost 7 bases, V lost 5 bases, and 10 bases had no gene match. CDR3 protein: CASSPTTGLSGELFF. In DNA, the CDR3 is TGTGCCAGCAGCCCCACGACAGGGCTTAGCGGGGAGCTGTTTTTT.

The V gene is TRBV7-3, the J gene TRBJ2-7; tentative D call: TRBD2 (6 bases). The germline CDR1 and CDR2 sequences are SGHTA and FQGTGA. The CDR3 extends over 15 amino acids. V shed 5 bases and J shed 3 bases, with 17 bases lying between them. CDR3 in amino acids: CASSPSGGLVYEQYF. Here the CDR3 DNA reads TGTGCCAGCAGCCCAAGTGGGGGGTTGGTCTACGAGCAGTACTTC.

The chain uses TRBV2 and TRBJ1-3; D possibly corresponds to TRBD1 (5 bases). CDR3 length: 16 residues. Trimming took 7 bases from V and 0 from J, leaving 16 bases between them. The germline gives CDR1 SNHLY, CDR2 FYNNEI. This CDR3 reads CASTDTGVSSGNTIYF. CDR3 nucleotides: TGTGCCAGCACCGACACGGGGGTTTCCTCTGGAAACACCATATATTTT.

This chain joins TRBV25-1 and TRBJ2-3, with 10 bases fitting TRBD2. With 4 bases clipped from V and 4 bases from J, the junction kept 5 bases outside the gene matches. The CDR3 is made up of 15 amino acids. Germline CDR1 MGHDK, CDR2 SYGVNS. The CDR3 nucleotides read TGTGCCAGCAGTGCTCCCGGGACTAGCGCAGATACGCAGTATTTT. As protein: CASSAPGTSADTQYF.

V and J are TRBV5-1 and TRBJ1-3; unclear D gene. Germline loops: CDR1 SGHRS, CDR2 YFSETQ. The CDR3 contains 16 residues. Between the trimmed V and J ends, which lost 0 bases and 0 bases, there was a span of 10 bases. The CDR3 loop reads CASSLGGGISGNTIYF. The CDR3 region has the DNA TGCGCCAGCAGCTTGGGAGGAGGTATCTCTGGAAACACCATATATTTT.

This clone was detected a few times. This sequence joins TRBV6-1 and TRBJ1-1, with D hard to call. Germline V gene data show CDR1 as MNHNS and CDR2 as SASEGT. The V and J ends lost 2 bases and 1 base respectively, with 5 bases between them. The CDR3 consists of 13 residues. The CDR3 protein is CASSEQWNTEAFF. CDR3 in DNA: TGTGCCAGCAGTGAACAGTGGAACACTGAAGCTTTCTTT.

This sequence joins TRBV19 and TRBJ2-1, with TRBD1 as a possible D gene (6 bases). The CDR3 covers 14 residues. The germline V gene has CDR1 LNHDA and CDR2 SQIVND (reference sequence). V was shortened by 5 bases and J by 1 base, with 9 bases between the two germline ends. CDR3 sequence reads: CASSWGQSYNEQFF. In DNA, the CDR3 is TGTGCCAGTAGTTGGGGACAATCCTACAATGAGCAGTTCTTC.

V usage is TRBV7-2 and J usage is TRBJ2-6; tentative D call: TRBD2 (6 bases). Trimming removed 1 base from V and 4 bases from J, with 11 bases in between. There are 16 residues in the CDR3. Germline values: CDR1 SGHTA, CDR2 FQGNSA. CDR3 loop: CASSLGPGVGANVLTF. The DNA of the CDR3 is TGTGCCAGCAGCTTAGGGCCGGGGGTCGGGGCCAACGTCCTGACTTTC.

The chain has TRBV6-5 and TRBJ2-7; the D is unclear. The CDR3 has 11 residues. The germline V gene has CDR1 MNHEY and CDR2 SVGAGI. Trimming took 5 bases from V and 12 from J, leaving 14 bases between them. Here the CDR3 DNA reads TGTGCCAGCAGTCTCTTCCCTCTTTGGTACTTC. Translation: CASSLFPLWYF.

This sequence joins TRBV18 and TRBJ1-1; no clear D gene. The germline V gene encodes CDR1 KGHSH and CDR2 LQKENI. The CDR3 runs to 13 residues. V lost 3 bases and J lost 5, with 10 bases in between. CDR3 bases: TGTGCCAGCTCACCGGTACCGGAGACTGAAGCTTTCTTT. As protein: CASSPVPETEAFF.

This chain uses TRBV10-3 with TRBJ2-5, with D possibly matching TRBD2 (5 bases). This CDR3 is 14 amino acids long. Trimming cost V 0 bases and J 5 bases, with 10 bases left between them. Germline V gene data show CDR1 as ENHRY and CDR2 as SYGVKD. The CDR3, as DNA: TGTGCCATCAGTGAGTCAGTCGAGGGCGAGACCCAGTACTTC. It yields the protein CAISESVEGETQYF.

The chain employs TRBV9 and TRBJ1-6; the D is unclear. Germline CDR1 and CDR2: SGDLS and YYNGEE. The CDR3 extends over 12 amino acids. Trimming cost V 3 bases and J 8 bases, with 6 bases left between them. CDR3 nucleotide sequence: TGTGCCAGCAGCGCTTTCGATTCACCCCTCCACTTT. As protein: CASSAFDSPLHF.

This sequence joins TRBV15 and TRBJ2-3; 12 nucleotides line up with TRBD2. The CDR3 spans 16 residues. Per the germline V gene, CDR1 is LNHNV and CDR2 is YYDKDF (reference sequence). V dropped 5 bases and J dropped 5; count of bases not matched to a gene: 8. The CDR3 nucleotides read TGTGCCACCAGCGTAAGACTAGCGGGAGCGGTAGATACGCAGTATTTT. It codes for CATSVRLAGAVDTQYF.

V usage is TRBV7-9 and J usage is TRBJ1-2; D call uncertain. V shed 5 bases and J shed 0 bases, with 7 bases lying between them. Per germline, CDR1 SEHNR and CDR2 FQNEAQ (reference sequence). The length of the CDR3 is 13 residues. In DNA form, the CDR3 reads TGTGCCAGCAGCCAGACAACTAACTATGGCTACACCTTC. Its translation is CASSQTTNYGYTF.

The chain recombines TRBV30 with TRBJ1-2, with 12 positions matching TRBD1. There are 13 residues in the CDR3. The V gene end was trimmed by 6 bases and the J gene end by 8 bases; junction bases not matched to a gene: 7. Per germline, CDR1 GTSNPN and CDR2 SVGIG (reference sequence). The CDR3 sequence: CACRDRGLLGYTF. CDR3 DNA: TGTGCCTGTCGGGACAGGGGGCTGCTGGGCTACACCTTC.

The chain joins TRBV27 to TRBJ2-3; TRBD2 aligns across 7 bases. The CDR3 runs to 16 residues. With 7 bases clipped from V and 0 bases from J, the junction kept 10 bases outside the gene matches. Germline CDR1 reads MNHEY; CDR2 reads SMNVEV (reference sequence). CDR3 in DNA: TGTGCCAGCACCCCCCTGCGGGGGTTCAGCACAGATACGCAGTATTTT. It yields the protein CASTPLRGFSTDTQYF.

The chain recombines TRBV27 with TRBJ1-2, with 7 bases that match TRBD1. CDR3 length equals 14 residues. Germline-derived CDR1 and CDR2 are MNHEY and SMNVEV (reference sequence). The V segment lost 2 bases and the J segment 6 bases; nucleotides outside the gene matches: 6. The CDR3 DNA reads as TGTGCCAGCAGTTTACTACAGGGGAGGCATGGCTACACCTTC. Its translation: CASSLLQGRHGYTF.

The chain is built from TRBV6-5 and TRBJ1-1; maybe TRBD1 (6 bases). V was trimmed by 6 bases and J by 3 bases, leaving 14 bases between them. Germline CDR1 reads MNHEY; CDR2 reads SVGAGI. This CDR3 contains 14 residues. CDR3 DNA sequence: TGTGCCAGCAGATGGGGGCGATGGGACACTGAAGCTTTCTTT. Its translation is CASRWGRWDTEAFF.

This clone has more than one count but fewer than ten. V gene TRBV3-1 (or the pseudogene TRBV3-2) combines with J gene TRBJ1-2; D unresolved. The length of the CDR3 is 17 residues. The germline V gene encodes CDR1 LGHDT and CDR2 YNNKEL (reference sequence). Trimming cost V 1 base and J 8 bases, with 23 bases left between them. The CDR3 coding sequence is TGTGCCAGCAGCCAAGGCACGGTCCGGTGGAGAGGAACCGGCTACACCTTC. Translated, it gives CASSQGTVRWRGTGYTF.

The chain uses TRBV19 and TRBJ2-3; TRBD1 matches at 7 bases. The CDR3 is 16 amino acids. V lost 4 bases to trimming and J lost 2 bases; unmatched junction nucleotides: 9. The germline V gene has CDR1 LNHDA and CDR2 SQIVND (reference sequence). The CDR3 DNA reads as TGTGCCAGTAGTACAAGGGACAGCTTCGCCACAGATACGCAGTATTTT. Encoded protein: CASSTRDSFATDTQYF.